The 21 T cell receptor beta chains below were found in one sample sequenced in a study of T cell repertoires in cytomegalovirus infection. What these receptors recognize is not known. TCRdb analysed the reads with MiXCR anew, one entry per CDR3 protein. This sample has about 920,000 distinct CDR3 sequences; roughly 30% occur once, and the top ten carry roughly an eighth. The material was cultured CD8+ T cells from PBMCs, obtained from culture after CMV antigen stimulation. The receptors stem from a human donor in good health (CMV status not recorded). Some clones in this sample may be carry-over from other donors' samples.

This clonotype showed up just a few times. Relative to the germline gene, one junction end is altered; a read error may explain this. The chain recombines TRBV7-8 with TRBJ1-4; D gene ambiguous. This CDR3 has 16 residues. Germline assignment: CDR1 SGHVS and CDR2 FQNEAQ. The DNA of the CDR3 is TGTGCCAGCAGCCTAGCGACGGCTGCAACTAATGAAAAACTGTTTTTT. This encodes CASSLATAATNEKLFF.

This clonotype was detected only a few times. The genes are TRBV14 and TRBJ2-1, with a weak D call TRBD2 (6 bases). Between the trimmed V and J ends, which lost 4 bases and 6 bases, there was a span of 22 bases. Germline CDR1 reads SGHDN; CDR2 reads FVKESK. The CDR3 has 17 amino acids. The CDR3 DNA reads TGTGCCAGCAGCCCCCGGTTGGGGCCCTTGGGGGGCAATGAGCAGTTCTTC. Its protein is CASSPRLGPLGGNEQFF.

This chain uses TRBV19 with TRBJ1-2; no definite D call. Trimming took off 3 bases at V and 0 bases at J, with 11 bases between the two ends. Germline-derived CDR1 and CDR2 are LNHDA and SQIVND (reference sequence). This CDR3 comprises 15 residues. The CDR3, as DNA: TGTGCCAGTAGTATTTCTGGCCAGTCTAACTATGGCTACACCTTC. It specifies CASSISGQSNYGYTF.

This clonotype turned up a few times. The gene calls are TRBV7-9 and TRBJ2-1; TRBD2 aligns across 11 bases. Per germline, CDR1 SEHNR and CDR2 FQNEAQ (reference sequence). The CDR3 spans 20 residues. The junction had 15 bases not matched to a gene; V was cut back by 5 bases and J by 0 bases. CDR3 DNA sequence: TGTGCCAGCAGCCTCGTTGGGCTAGCGGGGGGCCTTAGCTCCTACAATGAGCAGTTCTTC. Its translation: CASSLVGLAGGLSSYNEQFF.

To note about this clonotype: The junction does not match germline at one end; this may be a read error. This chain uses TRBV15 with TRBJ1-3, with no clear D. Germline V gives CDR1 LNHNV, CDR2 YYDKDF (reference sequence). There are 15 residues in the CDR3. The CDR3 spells CATGRGTDSGNTIYF. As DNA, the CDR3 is TGTGCCACCGGCAGAGGAACGGACTCTGGAAACACCATATATTTT.

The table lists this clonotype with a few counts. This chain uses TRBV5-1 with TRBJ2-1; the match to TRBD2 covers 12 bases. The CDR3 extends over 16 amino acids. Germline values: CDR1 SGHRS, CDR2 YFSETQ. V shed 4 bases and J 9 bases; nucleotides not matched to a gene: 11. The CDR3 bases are TGCGCCAGCAGCGCCCTAGCGGGGGGGCCTTACGGTGAGCAGTTCTTC. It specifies CASSALAGGPYGEQFF.

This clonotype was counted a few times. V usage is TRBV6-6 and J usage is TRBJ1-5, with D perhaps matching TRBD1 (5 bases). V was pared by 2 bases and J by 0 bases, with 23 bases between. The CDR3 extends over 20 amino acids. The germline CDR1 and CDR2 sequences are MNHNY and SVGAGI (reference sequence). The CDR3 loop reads CASSYLLPTRGEYSNQPQHF. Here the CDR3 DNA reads TGTGCCAGCAGTTACCTTTTGCCAACGAGAGGGGAATATAGCAATCAGCCCCAGCATTTT.

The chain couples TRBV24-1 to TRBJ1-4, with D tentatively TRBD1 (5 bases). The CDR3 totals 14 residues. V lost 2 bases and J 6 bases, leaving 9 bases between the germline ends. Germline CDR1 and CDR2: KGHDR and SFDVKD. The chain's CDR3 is CATSDSGTDEKLFF. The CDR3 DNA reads TGTGCCACCAGTGATTCCGGGACGGATGAAAAACTGTTTTTT.

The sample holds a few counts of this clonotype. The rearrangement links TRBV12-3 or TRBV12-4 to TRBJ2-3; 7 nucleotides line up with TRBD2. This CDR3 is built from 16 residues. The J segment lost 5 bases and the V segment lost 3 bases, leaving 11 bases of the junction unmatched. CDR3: CASSFRLAGVGDTQYF. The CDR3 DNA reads TGTGCCAGCAGTTTTCGACTAGCCGGGGTAGGAGATACGCAGTATTTT.

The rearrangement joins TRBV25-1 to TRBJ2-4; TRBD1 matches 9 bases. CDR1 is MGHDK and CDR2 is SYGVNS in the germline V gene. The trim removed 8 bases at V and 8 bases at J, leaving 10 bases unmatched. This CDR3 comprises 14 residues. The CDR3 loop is CASGGPGQGDIQYF. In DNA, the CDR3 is TGTGCCAGCGGTGGGCCGGGACAGGGTGACATTCAGTACTTC. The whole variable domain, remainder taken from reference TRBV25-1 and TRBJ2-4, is EADIYQTPRYLVIGTGKKITLECSQTMGHDKMYWYQQDPGMELHLIHYSYGVNSTEKGDLSSESTVSRIRTEHFPLTLESARPSHTSQYLCASGGPGQGDIQYFGAGTRLSVL.

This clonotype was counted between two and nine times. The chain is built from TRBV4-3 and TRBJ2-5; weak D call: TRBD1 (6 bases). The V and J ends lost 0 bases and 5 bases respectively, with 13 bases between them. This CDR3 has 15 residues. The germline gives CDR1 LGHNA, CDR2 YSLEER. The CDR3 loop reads CASSQEGGQFETQYF. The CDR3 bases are TGCGCCAGCAGCCAAGAAGGGGGACAATTCGAGACCCAGTACTTC.

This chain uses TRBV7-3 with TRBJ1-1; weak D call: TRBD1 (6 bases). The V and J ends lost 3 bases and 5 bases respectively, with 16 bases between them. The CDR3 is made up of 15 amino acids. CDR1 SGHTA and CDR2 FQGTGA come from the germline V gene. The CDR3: CASSLSVGGRTEAFF. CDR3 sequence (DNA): TGTGCCAGCAGCTTGTCGGTAGGGGGGAGGACTGAAGCTTTCTTT. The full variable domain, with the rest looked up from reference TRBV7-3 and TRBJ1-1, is GAGVSQTPSNKVTEKGKYVELRCDPISGHTALYWYRQSLGQGPEFLIYFQGTGAADDSGLPNDRFFAVRPEGSVSTLKIQRTERGDSAVYLCASSLSVGGRTEAFFGQGTRLTVV.

CDR3 DNA sequence: TGTGCCAGCAGCTTTTTGAAGAATAGCAATCAGCCCCAGCATTTT. Its translation: CASSFLKNSNQPQHF. The rearrangement joins TRBV7-8 to TRBJ1-5; D gene uncertain. Germline V gives CDR1 SGHVS, CDR2 FQNEAQ. V was clipped by 3 bases and J by 0 bases, with 9 bases between them. The CDR3 contains 15 residues.

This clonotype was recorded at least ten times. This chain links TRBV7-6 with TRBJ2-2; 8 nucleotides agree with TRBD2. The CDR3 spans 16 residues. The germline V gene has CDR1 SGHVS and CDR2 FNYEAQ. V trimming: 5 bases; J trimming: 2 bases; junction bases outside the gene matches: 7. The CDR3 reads CASSLSGGVNTGELFF. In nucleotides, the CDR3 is TGTGCCAGCAGCCTAAGCGGGGGAGTTAACACCGGGGAGCTGTTTTTT.

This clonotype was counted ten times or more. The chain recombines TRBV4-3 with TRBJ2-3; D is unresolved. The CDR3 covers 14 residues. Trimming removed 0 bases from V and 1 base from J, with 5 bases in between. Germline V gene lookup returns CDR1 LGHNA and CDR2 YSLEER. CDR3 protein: CASSQDGGTDTQYF. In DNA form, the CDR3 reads TGCGCCAGCAGCCAAGATGGAGGCACAGATACGCAGTATTTT.

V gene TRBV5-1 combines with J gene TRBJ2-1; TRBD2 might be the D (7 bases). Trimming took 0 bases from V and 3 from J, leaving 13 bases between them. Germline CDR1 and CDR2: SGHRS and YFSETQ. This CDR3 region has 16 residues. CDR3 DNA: TGCGCCAGCAGCTTGGCGTCGGGGGGCTTCTACAATGAGCAGTTCTTC. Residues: CASSLASGGFYNEQFF. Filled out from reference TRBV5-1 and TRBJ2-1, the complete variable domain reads KAGVTQTPRYLIKTRGQQVTLSCSPISGHRSVSWYQQTPGQGLQFLFEYFSETQRNKGNFPGRFSGRQFSNSRSEMNVSTLELGDSALYLCASSLASGGFYNEQFFGPGTRLTVL.

CDR3 sequence (DNA): TGTGCCAGCAGTTTATCAAGCTACAGGGGCCCAGCTTTCTTT. It codes for CASSLSSYRGPAFF. The chain couples TRBV27 to TRBJ1-1, with 7 bases lining up with TRBD1. The ends lost 0 bases at V and 10 bases at J; junction bases unmatched: 8. CDR3 length: 14 amino acids. CDR1 is MNHEY and CDR2 is SMNVEV in the germline V gene (reference sequence).

The CDR3 reads CASSRPYGGYTF. The DNA for the CDR3 is TGTGCCAGCAGCCGACCTTATGGAGGCTACACCTTC. The chain carries TRBV7-6 and TRBJ1-2, with D unclear. This CDR3 comprises 12 residues. The V end lost 5 bases, the J end lost 8 bases, and 12 bases lay between the germline ends. CDR1 SGHVS and CDR2 FNYEAQ come from the germline V gene.

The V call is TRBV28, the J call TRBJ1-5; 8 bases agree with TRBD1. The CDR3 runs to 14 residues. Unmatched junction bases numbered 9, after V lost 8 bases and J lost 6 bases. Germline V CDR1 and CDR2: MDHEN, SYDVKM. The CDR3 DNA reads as TGTGCCAGCGGGAAGGACAGGGTGGTTCAGCCCCAGCATTTT. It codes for CASGKDRVVQPQHF.

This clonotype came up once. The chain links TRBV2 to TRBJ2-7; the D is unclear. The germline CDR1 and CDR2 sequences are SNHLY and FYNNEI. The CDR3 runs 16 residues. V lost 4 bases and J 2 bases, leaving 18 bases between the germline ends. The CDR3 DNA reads TGTGCCAGCAGTGTGAGTCGGCAGTCAAATCCCTACGAGCAGTACTTC. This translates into CASSVSRQSNPYEQYF.

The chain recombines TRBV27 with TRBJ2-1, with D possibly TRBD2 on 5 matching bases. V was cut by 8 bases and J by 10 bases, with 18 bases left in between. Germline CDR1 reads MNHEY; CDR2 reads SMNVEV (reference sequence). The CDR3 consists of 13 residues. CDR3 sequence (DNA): TGTGCCAGCGGAGGATCTTGGGAGTTGGAGCAGTTCTTC. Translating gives CASGGSWELEQFF.